This T cell receptor (beta chain) was recorded in a study of blood T cell repertoires in COVID-19. Profiled with immunoSEQ multiplex PCR; TCRdb holds only in-frame clones, not every one. Of under 250,000 clones listed, 70% to 85% are singletons. V was pared by 7 bases and J by 8 bases, with 5 bases of the junction left unmatched. The CDR3 is 13 residues long. CDR1 SGHVS and CDR2 FQNEAQ come from the germline V gene. Input material: PBMCs or T cells enriched from blood (not recorded which). The sequence derives from a woman aged 55-70 years who had recovered from COVID-19. This chain connects TRBV7-8 to TRBJ2-2; 9 bases are a match to TRBD2. CDR3 DNA: TGTGCCAGCATCCCTAGCGGGAAAGGGGAGCTGTTTTTT. It yields the protein CASIPSGKGELFF.